This T cell receptor (beta chain) comes out of a study of response to subunit inactivated influenza vaccine. Trimming cost V 2 bases and J 7 bases; bases outside gene matches: 7. This CDR3 contains 15 residues. Germline V CDR1 and CDR2: MNHEY, SVGEGT. TCRdb called the RT-PCR reads again in MiXCR, with one record for every CDR3 protein. The sample records about 300,000 distinct CDR3 sequences, 22% being singletons. Remarks on this clonotype: The target antigen is unknown.

Regarding the study as a whole: The authors put forward the suggestion that each seasonal influenza vaccination may bring in only a limited number of new T cells.

The chain recombines TRBV6-2 or TRBV6-3 with TRBJ1-5; 8 positions agree with TRBD1. The sequence came from a man between 45 and 75 years old who received an inactivated influenza vaccine. The sample consisted of PBMCs from blood, taken less than 22 months after vaccination. CDR3 sequence reads: CASSYTDRAGQPQHF. The CDR3 region has the DNA TGTGCCAGCAGTTACACGGACAGGGCTGGACAGCCCCAGCATTTT.